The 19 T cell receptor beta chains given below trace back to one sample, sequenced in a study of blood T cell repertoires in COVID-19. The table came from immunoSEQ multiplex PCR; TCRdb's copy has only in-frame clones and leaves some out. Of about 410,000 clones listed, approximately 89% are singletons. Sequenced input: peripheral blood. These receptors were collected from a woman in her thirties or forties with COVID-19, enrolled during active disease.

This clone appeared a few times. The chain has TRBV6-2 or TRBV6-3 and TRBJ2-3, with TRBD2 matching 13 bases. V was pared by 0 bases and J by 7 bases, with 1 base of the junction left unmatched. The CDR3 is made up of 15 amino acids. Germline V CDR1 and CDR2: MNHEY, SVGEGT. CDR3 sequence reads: CASSYSTSGGHTQYF. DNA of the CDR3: TGTGCCAGCAGTTACTCGACTAGCGGGGGGCATACGCAGTATTTT.

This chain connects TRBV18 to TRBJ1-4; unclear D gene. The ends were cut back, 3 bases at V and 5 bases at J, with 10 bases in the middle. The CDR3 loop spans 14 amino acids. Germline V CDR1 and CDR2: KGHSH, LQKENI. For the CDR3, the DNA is TGTGCCAGCTCACCGGGGAGGGCAAATGAAAAACTGTTTTTT. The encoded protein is CASSPGRANEKLFF.

The CDR3 is CASSMGQGAEKLFF. CDR3 bases: TGTGCCAGCAGTATGGGACAGGGGGCGGAAAAACTGTTTTTT. The chain links TRBV6-5 to TRBJ1-4, with 12 bases fitting TRBD1. V shed 5 bases, J shed 8 bases, and the junction held 3 bases outside the gene matches. The germline V gene has CDR1 MNHEY and CDR2 SVGAGI. This CDR3 spans 14 amino acids.

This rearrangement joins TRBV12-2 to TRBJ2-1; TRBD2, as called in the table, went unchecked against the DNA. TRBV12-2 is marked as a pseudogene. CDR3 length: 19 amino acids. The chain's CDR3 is CASRFPAPGGRGGYNEQFF. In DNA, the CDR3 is TGTGCAAGTCGCTTCCCCGCCCCCGGCGGGAGGGGGGGCTACAATGAGCAGTTCTTC.

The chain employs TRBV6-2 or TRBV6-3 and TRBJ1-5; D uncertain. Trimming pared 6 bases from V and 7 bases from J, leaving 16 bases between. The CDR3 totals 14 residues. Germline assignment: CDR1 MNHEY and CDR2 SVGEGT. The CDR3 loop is CASSTSGESQPQHF. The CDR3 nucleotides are TGTGCCAGCAGCACATCCGGGGAGTCACAGCCCCAGCATTTT.

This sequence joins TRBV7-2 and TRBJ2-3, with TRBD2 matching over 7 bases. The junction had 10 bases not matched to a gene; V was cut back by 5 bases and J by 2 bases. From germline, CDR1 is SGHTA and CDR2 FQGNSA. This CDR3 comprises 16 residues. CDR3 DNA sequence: TGTGCCAGCAGCCTGGGTGGTAGCGGGTACACAGATACGCAGTATTTT. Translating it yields CASSLGGSGYTDTQYF.

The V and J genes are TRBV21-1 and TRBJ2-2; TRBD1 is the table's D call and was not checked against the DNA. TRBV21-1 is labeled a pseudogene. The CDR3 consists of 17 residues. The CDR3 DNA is TGTGCCAGCAGCAAACCTACTGACAGGGGGCGAACCGGGGAGCTGTTTTTT. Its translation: CASSKPTDRGRTGELFF.

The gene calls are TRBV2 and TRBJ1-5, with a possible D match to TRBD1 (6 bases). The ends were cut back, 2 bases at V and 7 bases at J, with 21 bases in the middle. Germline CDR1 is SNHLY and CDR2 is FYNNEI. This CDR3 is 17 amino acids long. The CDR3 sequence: CASSEYGNRGAGQPQHF. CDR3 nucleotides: TGTGCCAGCAGTGAATACGGAAATCGGGGGGCTGGACAGCCCCAGCATTTT.

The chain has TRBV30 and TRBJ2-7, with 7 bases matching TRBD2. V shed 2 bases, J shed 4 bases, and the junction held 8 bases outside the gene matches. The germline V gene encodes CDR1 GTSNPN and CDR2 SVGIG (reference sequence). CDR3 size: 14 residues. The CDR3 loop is CAWSPRGGGYEQYF. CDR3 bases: TGTGCCTGGAGTCCTCGGGGCGGGGGTTACGAGCAGTACTTC.

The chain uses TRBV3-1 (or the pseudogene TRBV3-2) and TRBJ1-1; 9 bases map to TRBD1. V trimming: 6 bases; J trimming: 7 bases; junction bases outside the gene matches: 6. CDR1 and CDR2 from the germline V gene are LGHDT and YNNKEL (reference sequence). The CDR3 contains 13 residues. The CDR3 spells CASRLDRGSEAFF. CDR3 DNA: TGTGCCAGCAGGCTCGACAGGGGGAGTGAAGCTTTCTTT.

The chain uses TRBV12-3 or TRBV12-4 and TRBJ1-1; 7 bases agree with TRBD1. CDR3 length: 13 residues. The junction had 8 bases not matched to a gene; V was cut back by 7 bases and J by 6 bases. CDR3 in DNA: TGTGCCAGCACCCTACAGGGGTACGCTGAAGCTTTCTTT. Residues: CASTLQGYAEAFF.

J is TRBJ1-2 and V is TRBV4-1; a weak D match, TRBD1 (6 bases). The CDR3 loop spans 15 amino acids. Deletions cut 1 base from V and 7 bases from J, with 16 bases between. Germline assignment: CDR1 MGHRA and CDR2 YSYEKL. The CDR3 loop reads CASSQGGGGLGGYTF. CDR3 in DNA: TGCGCCAGCAGCCAAGGAGGGGGGGGCCTGGGTGGCTACACCTTC.

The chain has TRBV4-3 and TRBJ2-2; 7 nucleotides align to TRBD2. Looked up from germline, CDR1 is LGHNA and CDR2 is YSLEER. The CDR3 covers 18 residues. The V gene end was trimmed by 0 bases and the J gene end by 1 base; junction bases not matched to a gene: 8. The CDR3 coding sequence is TGCGCCAGCAGCCAAGAGGTCGCTAGCGGCTTGAACACCGGGGAGCTGTTTTTT. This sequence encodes CASSQEVASGLNTGELFF.

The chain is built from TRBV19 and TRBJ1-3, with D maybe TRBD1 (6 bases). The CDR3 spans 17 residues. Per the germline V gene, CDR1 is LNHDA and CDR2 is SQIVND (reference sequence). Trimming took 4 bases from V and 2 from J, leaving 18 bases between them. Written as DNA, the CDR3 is TGTGCCAGTAGTACTGTTCTGGGGCAGGGGACTGGAAACACCATATATTTT. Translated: CASSTVLGQGTGNTIYF. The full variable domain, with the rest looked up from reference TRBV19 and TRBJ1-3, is DGGITQSPKYLFRKEGQNVTLSCEQNLNHDAMYWYRQDPGQGLRLIYYSQIVNDFQKGDIAEGYSVSREKKESFPLTVTSAQKNPTAFYLCASSTVLGQGTGNTIYFGEGSWLTVV.

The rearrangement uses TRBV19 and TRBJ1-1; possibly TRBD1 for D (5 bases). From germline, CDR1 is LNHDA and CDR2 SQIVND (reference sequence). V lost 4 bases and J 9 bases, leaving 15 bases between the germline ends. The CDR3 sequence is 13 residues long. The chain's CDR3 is CASSTRQLLKAFF. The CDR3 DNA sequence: TGTGCCAGTAGTACTCGACAGCTACTGAAAGCTTTCTTT.

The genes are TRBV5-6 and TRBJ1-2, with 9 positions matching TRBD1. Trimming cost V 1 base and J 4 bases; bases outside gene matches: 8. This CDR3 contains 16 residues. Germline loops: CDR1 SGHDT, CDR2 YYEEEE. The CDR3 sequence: CASSLWGQGLSYGYTF. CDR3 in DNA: TGTGCCAGCAGCTTGTGGGGACAGGGCCTCTCCTATGGCTACACCTTC.

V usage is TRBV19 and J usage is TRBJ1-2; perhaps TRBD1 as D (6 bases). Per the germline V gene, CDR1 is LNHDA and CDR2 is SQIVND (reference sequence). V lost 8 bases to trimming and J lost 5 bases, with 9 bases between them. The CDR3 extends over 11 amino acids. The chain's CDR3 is CASGQRYGYTF. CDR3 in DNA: TGTGCCAGTGGACAGAGATATGGCTACACCTTC.

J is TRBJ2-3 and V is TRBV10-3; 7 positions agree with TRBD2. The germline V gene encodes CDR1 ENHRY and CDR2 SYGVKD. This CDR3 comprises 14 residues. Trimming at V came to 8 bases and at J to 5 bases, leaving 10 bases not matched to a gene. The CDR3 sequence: CAISPGLDGDTQYF. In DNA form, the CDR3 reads TGTGCCATCTCCCCCGGACTAGACGGAGATACGCAGTATTTT.

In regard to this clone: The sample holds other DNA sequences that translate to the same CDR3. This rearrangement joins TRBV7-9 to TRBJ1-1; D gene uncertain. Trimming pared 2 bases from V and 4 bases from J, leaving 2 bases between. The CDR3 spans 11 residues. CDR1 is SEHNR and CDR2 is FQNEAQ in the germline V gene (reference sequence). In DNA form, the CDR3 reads TGTGCCAGCAGCTTACGCACTGAAGCTTTCTTT. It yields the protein CASSLRTEAFF.